Below are 23 T cell receptor beta chains sequenced from a single sample in a study of shared clonotypes between healthy human individuals. The repertoire was sequenced with immunoSEQ multiplex PCR; TCRdb's copy has only in-frame clones and lacks some. The table lists a few hundred thousand clones, roughly 91% of them singletons. The specimen was memory CD8+ T cells sorted from blood. Subset reported: CD45RO+ cells pooled with CCR7-negative TemRA cells. The receptors stem from a man younger than 35 in good health.

This rearrangement joins TRBV18 to TRBJ2-3; D might be TRBD1 (6 bases). The germline V and J ends were trimmed by 3 bases and 2 bases, with 9 bases remaining between them. The CDR3 consists of 14 residues. Germline-derived CDR1 and CDR2 are KGHSH and LQKENI. The CDR3 spells CASSPWDTTDTQYF. In nucleotides, the CDR3 is TGTGCCAGCTCACCTTGGGACACCACAGATACGCAGTATTTT.

CDR3 residues: CASSYLQGELNTEAFF. CDR3 nucleotides: TGTGCCAGCAGTTACTTACAGGGAGAGTTGAACACTGAAGCTTTCTTT. The gene calls are TRBV6-6 and TRBJ1-1; D perhaps matches TRBD1 (6 bases). Germline values: CDR1 MNHNY, CDR2 SVGAGI (reference sequence). The CDR3 totals 16 residues. The V end lost 1 base, the J end lost 0 bases, and 12 bases lay between the germline ends.

Written as DNA, the CDR3 is TGCGCCAGCAGTGAGGGTCTGGGCCCTACCTACGAGCAGTACTTC. It encodes CASSEGLGPTYEQYF. The V call is TRBV10-2, the J call TRBJ2-7; D gene ambiguous. V shed 2 bases and J shed 2 bases, with 13 bases lying between them. The CDR3 is 15 residues long. Germline CDR1 reads WSHSY; CDR2 reads SAAADI.

The chain is built from TRBV6-1 and TRBJ1-3, with D hard to call. Trimming removed 8 bases from V and 0 bases from J, with 11 bases in between. The V gene's germline CDR1 is MNHNS and CDR2 SASEGT. This CDR3 contains 14 residues. CDR3 coding DNA: TGTGCCAGCGGGCAGTGGGCCTCTGGAAACACCATATATTTT. Translation: CASGQWASGNTIYF.

The chain has TRBV27 and TRBJ1-4; D unresolved. The ends were cut back, 5 bases at V and 6 bases at J, with 16 bases in the middle. The CDR3 is 15 amino acids. The germline V gene encodes CDR1 MNHEY and CDR2 SMNVEV (reference sequence). CDR3 region: CASSPVPGEYEKLFF. The CDR3 DNA follows: TGTGCCAGCAGTCCTGTTCCCGGGGAGTATGAAAAACTGTTTTTT.

V usage is TRBV11-2 and J usage is TRBJ2-7; TRBD1 might be the D (5 bases). The germline gives CDR1 SGHAT, CDR2 FQNNGV. The CDR3 loop spans 14 amino acids. Trimming took 1 base from V and 3 from J, leaving 10 bases between them. CDR3 DNA: TGTGCCAGCAGCTTAGGGATAGGGGACTACGAGCAGTACTTC. Encoded protein: CASSLGIGDYEQYF.

This clone was picked up many times. V is TRBV19 and J is TRBJ2-1; D might be TRBD1 (6 bases). Germline assignment: CDR1 LNHDA and CDR2 SQIVND (reference sequence). The V and J ends lost 2 bases and 4 bases respectively, with 12 bases between them. This CDR3 comprises 15 residues. The DNA of the CDR3 is TGTGCCAGTAGTATACAGGGGTCCCCGTACAATGAGCAGTTCTTC. Protein product: CASSIQGSPYNEQFF.

This clone was seen once. The V gene is TRBV6-6, the J gene TRBJ2-7; D remains ambiguous. Trimming stripped 2 bases from V and 2 bases from J, with 13 bases between. Germline V gene data show CDR1 as MNHNY and CDR2 as SVGAGI (reference sequence). The length of the CDR3 is 15 residues. The CDR3 region has the DNA TGTGCCAGCAGTTACACCCCCCCGGACCCCTACGAGCAGTACTTC. Translating it yields CASSYTPPDPYEQYF.

The V gene is TRBV6-1, the J gene TRBJ2-7, with D perhaps TRBD2 (6 bases). V lost 8 bases and J 7 bases, leaving 15 bases between the germline ends. The CDR3 totals 12 residues. CDR1 MNHNS and CDR2 SASEGT come from the germline V gene. Written as DNA, the CDR3 is TGTGCCAGCCGGGAGCCAATGGGGGAGCAGTACTTC. Translated, it gives CASREPMGEQYF.

This chain joins TRBV6-6 and TRBJ1-2; 8 nucleotides match TRBD1. The germline CDR1 and CDR2 sequences are MNHNY and SVGAGI (reference sequence). J lost 7 bases, V lost 6 bases, and 10 bases had no gene match. The CDR3 has 14 amino acids. CDR3 loop: CASSLAPGGLGYTF. The CDR3 region has the DNA TGTGCCAGCAGCCTCGCCCCAGGGGGCCTTGGCTACACCTTC.

This clone was detected once. The rearrangement uses TRBV7-9 and TRBJ2-3; D is unclear. In germline, CDR1 is SEHNR, CDR2 FQNEAQ (reference sequence). With 5 bases removed from V and 1 base from J, the gap between germline ends came to 10 bases. The CDR3 runs to 14 residues. Written as DNA, the CDR3 is TGTGCCAGCAGCCCTTCGGGTGGCACAGATACGCAGTATTTT. Its protein is CASSPSGGTDTQYF.

This clone was seen once. J is TRBJ2-7 and V is TRBV15, with 7 positions matching TRBD2. V lost 3 bases to trimming and J lost 3 bases; unmatched junction nucleotides: 11. Germline-derived CDR1 and CDR2 are LNHNV and YYDKDF (reference sequence). The CDR3 runs to 16 residues. The CDR3 bases are TGTGCCACCAGCAGGTCCTTGAGCGGGGAAAACTACGAGCAGTACTTC. It translates to CATSRSLSGENYEQYF.

The J gene is TRBJ2-7, the V gene TRBV6-1; no clear D gene. Germline V gene lookup returns CDR1 MNHNS and CDR2 SASEGT. Trimming took off 1 base at V and 2 bases at J, with 12 bases between the two ends. The CDR3 is 15 residues long. Here the CDR3 reads CASSEERGPAYEQYF. The CDR3 bases are TGTGCCAGCAGTGAAGAACGAGGACCGGCCTACGAGCAGTACTTC.

The chain employs TRBV4-3 and TRBJ2-7; D may be TRBD1 (6 bases). This CDR3 has 18 amino acids. Germline V gives CDR1 LGHNA, CDR2 YSLEER. V dropped 0 bases and J dropped 0 bases, with 18 bases sitting between them. CDR3 sequence: CASSQDVVGAFISYEQYF. The CDR3 bases are TGCGCCAGCAGCCAAGATGTAGTGGGGGCATTTATCTCCTACGAGCAGTACTTC.

This chain connects TRBV9 to TRBJ2-5; 8 positions match TRBD1. The V gene end was trimmed by 6 bases and the J gene end by 0 bases; junction bases not matched to a gene: 10. The CDR3 totals 16 residues. Per the germline V gene, CDR1 is SGDLS and CDR2 is YYNGEE. CDR3 nucleotide sequence: TGTGCCAGCACCATCCCCCGACAGGGGAACCAAGAGACCCAGTACTTC. This translates into CASTIPRQGNQETQYF.

The chain has TRBV9 and TRBJ1-6; D gene ambiguous. CDR3 length: 13 amino acids. Germline assignment: CDR1 SGDLS and CDR2 YYNGEE. Trimming removed 6 bases at V and 3 bases at J, with 7 bases between. This chain's CDR3 is CASNADYNSPLHF. The CDR3 nucleotides read TGTGCCAGCAACGCTGACTATAATTCACCCCTCCACTTT. The entire variable domain, with the rest obtained from reference TRBV9 and TRBJ1-6, is as follows: DSGVTQTPKHLITATGQRVTLRCSPRSGDLSVYWYQQSLDQGLQFLIQYYNGEERAKGNILERFSAQQFPDLHSELNLSSLELGDSALYFCASNADYNSPLHFGNGTRLTVT.

CDR3 nucleotides: TGTGCCAGCAGCTCAAAAAGGGCTAGCGGGAGGTACGAGCAGTACTTC. It yields the protein CASSSKRASGRYEQYF. The chain employs TRBV11-2 and TRBJ2-7; 11 nucleotides line up with TRBD2. J lost 4 bases, V lost 4 bases, and 9 bases had no gene match. Germline V gives CDR1 SGHAT, CDR2 FQNNGV. The CDR3 has 16 residues.

CDR3 in DNA: TGCGCCAGCAGCCAAGATGCGTTCTACGAGCAGTACTTC. Encoded protein: CASSQDAFYEQYF. V usage is TRBV4-3 and J usage is TRBJ2-7, with D hard to call. V was shortened by 0 bases and J by 3 bases, with 6 bases between the two germline ends. Germline V gives CDR1 LGHNA, CDR2 YSLEER. The CDR3 covers 13 residues.

This sequence joins TRBV11-2 and TRBJ2-3; TRBD2 matches 7 bases. Per germline, CDR1 SGHAT and CDR2 FQNNGV. The trim removed 4 bases at V and 4 bases at J, leaving 17 bases unmatched. CDR3 size: 18 residues. This chain's CDR3 is CASSSGSGMLGSPDTQYF. CDR3 nucleotide sequence: TGTGCCAGCAGCTCCGGAAGCGGGATGCTGGGCTCCCCAGATACGCAGTATTTT.

This clone appeared a single time. V gene TRBV6-5 combines with J gene TRBJ1-1; TRBD1 agrees at 9 bases. Trimming removed 5 bases from V and 4 bases from J; junction bases left unmatched: 5. Germline V gene sequence: CDR1 MNHEY, CDR2 SVGAGI. The CDR3 runs 14 residues. CDR3 coding DNA: TGTGCCAGCAGTCTCGGGACAGGGACCACTGAAGCTTTCTTT. Its protein product is CASSLGTGTTEAFF.

The chain uses TRBV10-2 and TRBJ2-1, with D unresolved. The CDR3 is 17 residues long. Trimming left V 6 bases short and J 5 bases short, with 23 bases between. The germline V gene has CDR1 WSHSY and CDR2 SAAADI. CDR3 DNA sequence: TGCGCCAGCAGCCTCTCGAGGTCCGGCCACTGGAACAATGAGCAGTTCTTC. It codes for CASSLSRSGHWNNEQFF.

This clone was seen a single time. The chain couples TRBV4-1 to TRBJ2-5; a weak D match, TRBD2 (6 bases). CDR1 and CDR2 from the germline V gene are MGHRA and YSYEKL. Trimming left V 3 bases short and J 1 base short, with 6 bases between. The CDR3 length is 13 residues. This CDR3 is CASSQGLQETQYF. The CDR3 DNA sequence: TGCGCCAGCAGCCAGGGACTCCAAGAGACCCAGTACTTC.

In this sample, this clone turned up once. The J gene is TRBJ1-1, the V gene TRBV5-1; D is possibly TRBD1 (6 bases). The CDR3 loop spans 15 amino acids. V lost 0 bases and J 4 bases, leaving 13 bases between the germline ends. The germline V gene has CDR1 SGHRS and CDR2 YFSETQ. The CDR3 is CASSLAVAGVTEAFF. DNA of the CDR3: TGCGCCAGCAGCTTGGCCGTGGCAGGGGTCACTGAAGCTTTCTTT.